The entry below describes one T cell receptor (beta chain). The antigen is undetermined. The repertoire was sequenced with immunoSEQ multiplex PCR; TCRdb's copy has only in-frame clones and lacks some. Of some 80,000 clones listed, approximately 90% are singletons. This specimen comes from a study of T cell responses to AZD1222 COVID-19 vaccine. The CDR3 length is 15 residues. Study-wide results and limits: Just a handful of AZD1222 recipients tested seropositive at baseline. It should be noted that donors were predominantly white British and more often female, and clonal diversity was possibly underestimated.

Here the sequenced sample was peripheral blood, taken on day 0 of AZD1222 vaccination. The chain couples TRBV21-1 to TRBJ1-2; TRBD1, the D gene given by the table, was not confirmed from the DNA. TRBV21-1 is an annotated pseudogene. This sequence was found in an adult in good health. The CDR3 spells CASSKNLTGAYGYTF. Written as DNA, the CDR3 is TGTGCCAGCAGCAAAAATTTGACAGGGGCCTATGGCTACACCTTC.